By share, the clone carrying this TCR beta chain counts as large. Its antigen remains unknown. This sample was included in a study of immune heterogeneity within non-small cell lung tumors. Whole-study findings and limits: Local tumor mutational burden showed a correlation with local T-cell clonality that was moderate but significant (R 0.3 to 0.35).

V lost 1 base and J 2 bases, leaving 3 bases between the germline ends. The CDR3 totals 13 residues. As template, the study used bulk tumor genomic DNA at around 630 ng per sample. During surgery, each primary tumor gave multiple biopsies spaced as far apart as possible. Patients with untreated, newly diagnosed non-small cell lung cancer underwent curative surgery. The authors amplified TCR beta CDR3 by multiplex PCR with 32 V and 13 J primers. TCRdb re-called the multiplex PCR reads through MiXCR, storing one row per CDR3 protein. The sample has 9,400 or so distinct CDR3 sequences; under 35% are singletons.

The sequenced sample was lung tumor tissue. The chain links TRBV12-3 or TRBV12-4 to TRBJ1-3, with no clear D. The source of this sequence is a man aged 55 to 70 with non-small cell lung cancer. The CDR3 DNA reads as TGTGCCAGCAGTTTAGGGGCTGGAAACACCATATATTTT. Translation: CASSLGAGNTIYF.